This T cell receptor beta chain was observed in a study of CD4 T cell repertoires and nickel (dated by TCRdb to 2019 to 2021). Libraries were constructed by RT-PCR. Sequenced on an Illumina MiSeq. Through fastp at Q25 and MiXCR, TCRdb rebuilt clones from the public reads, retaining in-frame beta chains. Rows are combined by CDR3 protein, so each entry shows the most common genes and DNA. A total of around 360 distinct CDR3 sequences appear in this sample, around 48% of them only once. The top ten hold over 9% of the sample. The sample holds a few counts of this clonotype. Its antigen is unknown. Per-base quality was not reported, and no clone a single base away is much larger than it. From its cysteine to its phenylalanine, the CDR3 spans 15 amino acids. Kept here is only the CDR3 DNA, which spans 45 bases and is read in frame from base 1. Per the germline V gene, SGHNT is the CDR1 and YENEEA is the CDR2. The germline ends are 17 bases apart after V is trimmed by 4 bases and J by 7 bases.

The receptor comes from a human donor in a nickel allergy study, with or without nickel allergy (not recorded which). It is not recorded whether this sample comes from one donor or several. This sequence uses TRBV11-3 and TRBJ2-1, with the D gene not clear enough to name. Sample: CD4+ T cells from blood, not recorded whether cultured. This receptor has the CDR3 CASSYSGPSQNEQFF. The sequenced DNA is TGTGCCAGCAGCTATAGTGGCCCCTCGCAAAATGAGCAGTTCTTC.